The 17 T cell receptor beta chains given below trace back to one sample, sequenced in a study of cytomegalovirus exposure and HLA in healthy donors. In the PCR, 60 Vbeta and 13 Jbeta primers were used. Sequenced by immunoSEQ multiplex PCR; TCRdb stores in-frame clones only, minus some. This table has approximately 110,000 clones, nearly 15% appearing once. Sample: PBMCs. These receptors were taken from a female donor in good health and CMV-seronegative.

DNA of the CDR3: TGCGCCAGCGGGCAGACAGTCTCCTATGGCTACACCTTC. Translation: CASGQTVSYGYTF. The genes are TRBV4-1 and TRBJ1-2; D may be TRBD1 (5 bases). V gave up 8 bases and J gave up 4 bases, with 14 bases separating them. Per the germline V gene, CDR1 is MGHRA and CDR2 is YSYEKL. This CDR3 is 13 amino acids long.

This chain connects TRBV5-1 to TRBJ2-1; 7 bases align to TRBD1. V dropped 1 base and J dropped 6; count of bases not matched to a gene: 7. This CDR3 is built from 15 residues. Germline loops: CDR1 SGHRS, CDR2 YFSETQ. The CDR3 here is CASSLTSQGTNEQFF. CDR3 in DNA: TGCGCCAGCAGCTTGACCTCACAGGGGACCAATGAGCAGTTCTTC.

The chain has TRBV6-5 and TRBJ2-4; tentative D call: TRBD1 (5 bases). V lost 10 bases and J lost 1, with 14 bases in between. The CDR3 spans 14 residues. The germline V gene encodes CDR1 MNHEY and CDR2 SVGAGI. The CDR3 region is CATLQVGAKNIQYF. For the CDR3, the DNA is TGTGCCACTCTACAGGTTGGGGCCAAAAACATTCAGTACTTC.

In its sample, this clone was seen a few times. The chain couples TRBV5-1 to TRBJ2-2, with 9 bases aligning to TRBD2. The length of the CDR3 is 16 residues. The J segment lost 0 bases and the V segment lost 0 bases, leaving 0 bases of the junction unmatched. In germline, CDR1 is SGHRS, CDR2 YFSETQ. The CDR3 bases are TGCGCCAGCAGCTTGGGACTAGCGGCGAACACCGGGGAGCTGTTTTTT. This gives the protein CASSLGLAANTGELFF.

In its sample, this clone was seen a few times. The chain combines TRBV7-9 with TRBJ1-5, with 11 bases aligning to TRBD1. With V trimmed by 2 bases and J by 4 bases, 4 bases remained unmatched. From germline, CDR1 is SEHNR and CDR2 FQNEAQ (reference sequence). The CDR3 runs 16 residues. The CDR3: CASSLMGQGGNQPQHF. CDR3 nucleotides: TGTGCCAGCAGCTTAATGGGACAGGGGGGAAATCAGCCCCAGCATTTT.

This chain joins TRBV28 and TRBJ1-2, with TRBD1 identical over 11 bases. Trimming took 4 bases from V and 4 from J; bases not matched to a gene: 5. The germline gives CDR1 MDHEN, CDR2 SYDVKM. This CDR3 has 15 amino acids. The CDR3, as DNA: TGTGCCAGCAGTTCCGAGGACAGGGGGCTCTATGGCTACACCTTC. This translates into CASSSEDRGLYGYTF.

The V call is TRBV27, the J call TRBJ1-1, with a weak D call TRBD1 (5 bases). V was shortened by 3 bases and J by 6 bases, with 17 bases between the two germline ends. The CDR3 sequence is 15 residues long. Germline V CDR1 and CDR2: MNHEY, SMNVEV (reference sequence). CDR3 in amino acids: CASSFDSIAGAEAFF. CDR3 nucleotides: TGTGCCAGCAGTTTTGATTCGATTGCGGGGGCTGAAGCTTTCTTT.

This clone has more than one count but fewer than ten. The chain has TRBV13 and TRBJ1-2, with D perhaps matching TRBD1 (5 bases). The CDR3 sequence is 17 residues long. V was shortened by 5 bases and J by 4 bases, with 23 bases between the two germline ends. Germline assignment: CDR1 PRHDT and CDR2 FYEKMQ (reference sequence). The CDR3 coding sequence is TGTGCCAGCAGCAACGGGACTCTTCAATTATTTCGCTATGGCTACACCTTC. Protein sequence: CASSNGTLQLFRYGYTF.

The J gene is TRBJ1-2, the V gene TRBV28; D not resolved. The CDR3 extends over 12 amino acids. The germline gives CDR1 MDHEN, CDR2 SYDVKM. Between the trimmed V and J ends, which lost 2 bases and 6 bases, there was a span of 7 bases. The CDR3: CASSLAGHGYTF. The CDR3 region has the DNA TGTGCCAGCAGTTTAGCGGGTCATGGCTACACCTTC.

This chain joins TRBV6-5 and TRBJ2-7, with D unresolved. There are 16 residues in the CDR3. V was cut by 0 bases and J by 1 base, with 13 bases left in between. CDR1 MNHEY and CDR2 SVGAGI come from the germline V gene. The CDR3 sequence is CASSYSAPALSYEQYF. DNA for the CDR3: TGTGCCAGCAGTTACTCGGCCCCCGCTCTTTCCTACGAGCAGTACTTC.

The CDR3 reads CASSQADRDAIGYTF. The CDR3 DNA reads TGCGCCAGCAGCCAGGCCGACAGGGACGCTATCGGCTACACCTTC. This chain joins TRBV4-1 and TRBJ1-2; TRBD1 aligns across 7 bases. The ends lost 3 bases at V and 8 bases at J; junction bases unmatched: 12. This CDR3 contains 15 residues. The germline gives CDR1 MGHRA, CDR2 YSYEKL.

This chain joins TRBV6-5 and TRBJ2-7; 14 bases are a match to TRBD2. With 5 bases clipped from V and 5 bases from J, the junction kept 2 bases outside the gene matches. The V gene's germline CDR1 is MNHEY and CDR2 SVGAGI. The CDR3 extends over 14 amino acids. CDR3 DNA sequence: TGTGCCAGCAGTGGACTAGCGGGAGGCAACGAGCAGTACTTC. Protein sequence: CASSGLAGGNEQYF.

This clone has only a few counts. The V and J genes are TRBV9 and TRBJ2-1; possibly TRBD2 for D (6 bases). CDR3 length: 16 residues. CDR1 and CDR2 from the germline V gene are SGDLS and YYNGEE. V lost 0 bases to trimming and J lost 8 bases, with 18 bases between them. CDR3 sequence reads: CASSVGGLVVIDEQFF. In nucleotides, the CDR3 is TGTGCCAGCAGCGTAGGGGGACTTGTGGTAATTGATGAGCAGTTCTTC.

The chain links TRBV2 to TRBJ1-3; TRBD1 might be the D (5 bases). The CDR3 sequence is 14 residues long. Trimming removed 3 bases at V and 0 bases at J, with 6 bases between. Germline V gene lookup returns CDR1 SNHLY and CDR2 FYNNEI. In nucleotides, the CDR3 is TGTGCCAGCAGTGACAGGGCCTCTGGAAACACCATATATTTT. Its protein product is CASSDRASGNTIYF.

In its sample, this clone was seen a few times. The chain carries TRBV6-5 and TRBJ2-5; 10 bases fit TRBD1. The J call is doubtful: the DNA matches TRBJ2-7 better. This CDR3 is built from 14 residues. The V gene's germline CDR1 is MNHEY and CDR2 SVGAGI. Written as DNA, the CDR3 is TGTGCCAGCAGGAAAGGACAGGGGGTCTACGAGCAGTACTTC. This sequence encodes CASRKGQGVYEQYF.

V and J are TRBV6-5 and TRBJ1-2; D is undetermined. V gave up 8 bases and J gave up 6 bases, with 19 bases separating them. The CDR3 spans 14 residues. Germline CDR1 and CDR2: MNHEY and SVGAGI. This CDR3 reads CASAIRGSNHGYTF. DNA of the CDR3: TGTGCCAGCGCCATTAGAGGGAGTAATCATGGCTACACCTTC.

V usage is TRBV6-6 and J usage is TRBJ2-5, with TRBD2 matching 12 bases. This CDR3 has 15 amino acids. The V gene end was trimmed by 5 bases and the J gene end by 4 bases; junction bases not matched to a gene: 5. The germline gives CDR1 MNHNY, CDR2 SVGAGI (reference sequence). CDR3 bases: TGTGCCAGCAGTCCTAGCGGGGGGGCCCCAGAGACCCAGTACTTC. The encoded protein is CASSPSGGAPETQYF.